These T cell receptor beta chains were read from a single sample in a study of blood T cell repertoires in COVID-19. Only in-frame clones appear in the TCRdb table, and some are missing; sequencing was by immunoSEQ multiplex PCR. The repertoire holds around 250,000 clones, 82% seen once, with about 3% in the top ten. The sequenced sample was peripheral blood. All receptors derive from a woman between 18 and 29 years old with acute or convalescent COVID-19. The CDR3 runs from the conserved cysteine through the conserved F or W. The D gene is left open where the match is weak. Where a row states a size, it is once, few, many or the class of an expanded clone; other rows omit it.

clone_size j_call d_call v_call cdr3_aa cdr3_nt
- TRBJ2-7 TRBD1 TRBV5-6 CASSPGTGRYEQYF TGTGCCAGCAGCCCCGGGACAGGGAGGTACGAGCAGTACTTC
- TRBJ1-2 - TRBV5-5 CASGKSGRVDGYTF TGTGCCAGCGGCAAAAGTGGGAGGGTGGATGGCTACACCTTC
few TRBJ2-3 - TRBV7-6 CASSLLPPGGSDTQYF TGTGCCAGCAGCCTACTTCCCCCGGGTGGGTCCGATACGCAGTATTTT
many TRBJ1-2 - TRBV29-1 CSVDWLGGSYGYTF TGCAGCGTTGATTGGTTAGGCGGGAGCTATGGCTACACCTTC
- TRBJ2-3 - TRBV4-3 CASSQDRWETHQNTQYF TGCGCCAGCAGCCAAGATAGGTGGGAGACTCACCAGAATACGCAGTATTTT
few TRBJ1-6 - TRBV18 CASSQLSSSYNSPLHF TGTGCCAGCTCACAACTCTCGAGCTCCTATAATTCACCCCTCCACTTT
- TRBJ2-7 TRBD1 TRBV5-6 CASSFDTGGYEQYF TGTGCCAGCAGCTTCGACACAGGGGGCTACGAGCAGTACTTC
- TRBJ1-5 - TRBV30 CAWSTVNSNQPQHF TGTGCCTGGAGTACAGTGAATAGCAATCAGCCCCAGCATTTT
- TRBJ2-3 TRBD2 TRBV6-2/TRBV6-3 CASSYRRERDTQYF TGTGCCAGCAGTTATCGGCGGGAGCGGGATACGCAGTATTTT
- TRBJ2-7 - TRBV6-5 CASSYGKPYEQYF TGTGCCAGCAGTTACGGCAAACCCTACGAGCAGTACTTC
- TRBJ2-7 TRBD1 TRBV5-1 CASSLGGQTYEQYF TGCGCCAGCAGCTTGGGGGGACAGACCTACGAGCAGTACTTC
- TRBJ2-1 TRBD2 TRBV3-1/TRBV3-2 CASSQGELAGGSEQFF TGTGCCAGCAGCCAAGGGGAACTAGCGGGAGGGAGTGAGCAGTTCTTC
- TRBJ1-2 TRBD1 TRBV24-1 CATSGMDRDYGYTF TGTGCCACCAGTGGCATGGACAGGGACTATGGCTACACCTTC
- TRBJ1-2 - TRBV5-5 CASSWGSSGYTF TGTGCCAGCAGCTGGGGCAGTAGTGGCTACACCTTC
- TRBJ1-1 - TRBV7-8 CASSPSRVEAFF TGTGCCAGCAGCCCCTCTCGTGTCGAAGCTTTCTTT
- TRBJ1-2 - TRBV15 CATSRDWDNHYGYTF TGTGCCACCAGCAGAGATTGGGACAATCACTATGGCTACACCTTC